The clone carrying this T cell receptor beta chain was recorded many times. The antigen is unknown. This sample was included in a study of CD8 T cells in ankylosing spondylitis. Study results and caveats: Disease-associated clones were reportedly significantly overrepresented in matched ankylosing spondylitis synovial fluid. Reactive arthritis synovial fluid and blood previously showed some of these motif variants. Disease-linked clones bore a CD8+ phenotype and were relatively rare in peripheral blood. What seemed typical of ankylosing spondylitis blood was a TCR beta motif built from about 8 highly homologous variants.

Per germline, CDR1 KGHSH and CDR2 LQKENI. V lost 2 bases and J lost 2, with 9 bases in between. The CDR3 runs to 14 residues. Researchers built TCR beta libraries using quantitative 5'-RACE with molecular barcodes. TCRdb used MiXCR to reprocess the 5' RACE reads, holding one entry per CDR3 protein. The sample carries hundreds of thousands of distinct CDR3 sequences, roughly a quarter recorded once. Material: blood, either unsorted or a sorted T cell fraction (not recorded which). The receptor was derived from a male donor with ankylosing spondylitis. This chain connects TRBV18 to TRBJ1-2; no clear D. CDR3 sequence: CASSPAGDNYGYTF. The CDR3 coding sequence is TGTGCCAGCTCACCAGCAGGCGACAACTATGGCTACACCTTC.